Reported below is one T cell receptor (beta chain). Generated by immunoSEQ multiplex PCR, the TCRdb table keeps only in-frame clones and is missing some. This sample has over 14,000 clones, with roughly nine tenths found just once. Germline CDR1 reads SGHRS; CDR2 reads YFSETQ. This CDR3 is 15 amino acids long. V lost 0 bases and J lost 2, with 11 bases in between. The sample originates from a study of high-grade serous ovarian cancer treatment subgroups. Tumor tissue was taken before any definitive surgery or chemotherapy was given. The chain uses TRBV5-1 and TRBJ1-2; TRBD1 might be the D (5 bases). This TCR derives from a human donor with high-grade serous ovarian cancer. Sequencing was done on a sample of tumor tissue. The CDR3 sequence: CASSLAGTGNYGYTF. The CDR3 bases are TGCGCCAGCAGCTTGGCGGGGACGGGGAACTATGGCTACACCTTC.